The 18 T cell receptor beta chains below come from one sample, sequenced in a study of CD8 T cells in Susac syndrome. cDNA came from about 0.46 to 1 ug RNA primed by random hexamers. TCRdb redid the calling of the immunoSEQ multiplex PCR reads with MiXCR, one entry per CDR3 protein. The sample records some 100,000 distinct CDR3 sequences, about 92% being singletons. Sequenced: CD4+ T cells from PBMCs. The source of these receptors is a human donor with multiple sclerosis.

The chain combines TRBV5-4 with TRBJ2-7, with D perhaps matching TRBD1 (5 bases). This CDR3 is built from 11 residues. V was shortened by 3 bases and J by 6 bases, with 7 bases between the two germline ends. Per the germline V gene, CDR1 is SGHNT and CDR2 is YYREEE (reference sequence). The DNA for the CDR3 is TGTGCCAGCAGCTCCAGGGTCGAGCAGTACTTC. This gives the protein CASSSRVEQYF. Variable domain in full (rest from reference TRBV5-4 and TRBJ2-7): ETGVTQSPTHLIKTRGQQVTLRCSSQSGHNTVSWYQQALGQGPQFIFQYYREEENGRGNFPPRFSGLQFPNYSSELNVNALELDDSALYLCASSSRVEQYFGPGTRLTVT.

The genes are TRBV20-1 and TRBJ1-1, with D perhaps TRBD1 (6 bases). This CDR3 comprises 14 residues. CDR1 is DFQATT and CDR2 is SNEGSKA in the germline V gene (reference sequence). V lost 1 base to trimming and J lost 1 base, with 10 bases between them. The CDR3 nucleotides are TGCAGTGCTAGAGTGGGGGCCGGGAACACTGAAGCTTTCTTT. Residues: CSARVGAGNTEAFF.

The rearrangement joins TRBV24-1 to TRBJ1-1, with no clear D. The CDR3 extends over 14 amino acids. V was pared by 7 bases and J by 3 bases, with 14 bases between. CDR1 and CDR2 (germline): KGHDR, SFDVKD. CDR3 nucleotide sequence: TGTGCCACCAGGTTCCGCCCCGGTGACACTGAAGCTTTCTTT. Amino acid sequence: CATRFRPGDTEAFF.

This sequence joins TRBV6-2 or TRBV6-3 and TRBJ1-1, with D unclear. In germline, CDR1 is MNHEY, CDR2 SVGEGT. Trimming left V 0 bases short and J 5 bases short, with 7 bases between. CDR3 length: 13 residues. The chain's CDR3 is CASSYSIGTEAFF. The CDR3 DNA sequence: TGTGCCAGCAGTTACTCGATAGGGACTGAAGCTTTCTTT.

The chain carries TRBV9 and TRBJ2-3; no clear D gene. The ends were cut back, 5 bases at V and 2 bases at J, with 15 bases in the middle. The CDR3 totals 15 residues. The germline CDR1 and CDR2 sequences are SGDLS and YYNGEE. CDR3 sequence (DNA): TGTGCCAGCAGGTGGAGAGGAAACCCCACAGATACGCAGTATTTT. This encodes CASRWRGNPTDTQYF.

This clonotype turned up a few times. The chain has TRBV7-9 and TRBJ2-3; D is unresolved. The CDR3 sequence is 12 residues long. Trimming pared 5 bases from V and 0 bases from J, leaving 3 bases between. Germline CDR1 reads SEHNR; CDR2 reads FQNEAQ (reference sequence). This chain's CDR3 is CASSRSTDTQYF. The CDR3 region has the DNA TGTGCCAGCAGCCGCAGCACAGATACGCAGTATTTT.

For the CDR3, the DNA is TGTGCCAGCAGCACCGACAGGCGGGCCACTGAAGCTTTCTTT. Translating gives CASSTDRRATEAFF. The rearrangement links TRBV7-3 to TRBJ1-1; D perhaps matches TRBD1 (6 bases). Germline lookup yields CDR1 SGHTA and CDR2 FQGTGA. V was clipped by 5 bases and J by 4 bases, with 14 bases between them. The CDR3 runs to 14 residues.

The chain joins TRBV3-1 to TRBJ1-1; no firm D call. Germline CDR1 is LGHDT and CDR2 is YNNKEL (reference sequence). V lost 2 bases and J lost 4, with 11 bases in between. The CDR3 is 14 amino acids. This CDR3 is CASSQNGVGTEAFF. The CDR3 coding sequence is TGTGCCAGCAGCCAAAACGGGGTAGGCACTGAAGCTTTCTTT.

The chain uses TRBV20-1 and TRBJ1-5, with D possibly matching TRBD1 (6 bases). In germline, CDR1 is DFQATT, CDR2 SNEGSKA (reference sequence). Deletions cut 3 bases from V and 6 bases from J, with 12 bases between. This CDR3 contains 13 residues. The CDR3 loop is CSASQQGGQPQHF. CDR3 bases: TGCAGTGCTAGTCAACAGGGAGGTCAGCCCCAGCATTTT.

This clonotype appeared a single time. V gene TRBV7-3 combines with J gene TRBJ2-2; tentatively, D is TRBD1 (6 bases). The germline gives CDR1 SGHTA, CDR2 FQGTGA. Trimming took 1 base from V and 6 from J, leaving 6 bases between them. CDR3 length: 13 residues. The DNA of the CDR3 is TGTGCCAGCAGCTTAAAGGGGGCCGGGGAGCTGTTTTTT. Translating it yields CASSLKGAGELFF.

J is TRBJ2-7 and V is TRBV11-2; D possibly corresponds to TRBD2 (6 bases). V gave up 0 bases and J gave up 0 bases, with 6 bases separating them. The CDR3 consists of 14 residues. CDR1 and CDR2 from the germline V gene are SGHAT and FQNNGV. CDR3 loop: CASSLDGGSYEQYF. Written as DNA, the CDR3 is TGTGCCAGCAGCTTAGACGGGGGCTCCTACGAGCAGTACTTC.

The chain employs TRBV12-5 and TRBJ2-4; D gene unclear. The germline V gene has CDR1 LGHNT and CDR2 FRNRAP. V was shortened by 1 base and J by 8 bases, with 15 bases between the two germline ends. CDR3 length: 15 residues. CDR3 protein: CASGLGTDSWDIQYF. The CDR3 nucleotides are TGTGCTAGTGGTTTGGGAACCGATTCGTGGGACATTCAGTACTTC.

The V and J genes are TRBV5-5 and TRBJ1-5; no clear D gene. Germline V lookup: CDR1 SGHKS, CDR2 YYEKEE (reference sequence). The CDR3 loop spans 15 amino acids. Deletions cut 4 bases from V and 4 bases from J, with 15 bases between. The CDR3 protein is CASSPSGGSNQPQHF. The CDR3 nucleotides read TGTGCCAGCAGCCCCTCGGGTGGCAGTAATCAGCCCCAGCATTTT.

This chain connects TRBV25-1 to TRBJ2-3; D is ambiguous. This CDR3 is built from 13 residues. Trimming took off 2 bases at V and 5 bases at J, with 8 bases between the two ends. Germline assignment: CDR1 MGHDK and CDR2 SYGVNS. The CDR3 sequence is CASSESRRDTQYF. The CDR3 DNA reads TGTGCCAGCAGTGAAAGCAGGAGAGATACGCAGTATTTT.

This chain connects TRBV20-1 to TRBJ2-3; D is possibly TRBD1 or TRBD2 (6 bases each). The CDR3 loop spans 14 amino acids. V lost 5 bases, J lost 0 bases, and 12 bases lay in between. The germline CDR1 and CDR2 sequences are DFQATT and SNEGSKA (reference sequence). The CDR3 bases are TGCAGTGCTCCGTCGGGGGCTAGCACAGATACGCAGTATTTT. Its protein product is CSAPSGASTDTQYF.

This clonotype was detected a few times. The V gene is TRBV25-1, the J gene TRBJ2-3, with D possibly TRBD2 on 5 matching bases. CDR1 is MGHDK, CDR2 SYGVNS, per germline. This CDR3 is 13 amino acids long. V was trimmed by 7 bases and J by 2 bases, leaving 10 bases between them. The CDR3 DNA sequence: TGTGCCAGCAAACGGGGTTCCACAGATACGCAGTATTTT. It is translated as CASKRGSTDTQYF.

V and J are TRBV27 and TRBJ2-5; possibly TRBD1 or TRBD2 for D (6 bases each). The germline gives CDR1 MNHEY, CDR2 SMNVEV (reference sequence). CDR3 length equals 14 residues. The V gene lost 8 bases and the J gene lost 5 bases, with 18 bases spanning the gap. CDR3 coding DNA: TGTGCCAGCTCCGATTCGGGGGCGGGGGAGACCCAGTACTTC. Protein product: CASSDSGAGETQYF.

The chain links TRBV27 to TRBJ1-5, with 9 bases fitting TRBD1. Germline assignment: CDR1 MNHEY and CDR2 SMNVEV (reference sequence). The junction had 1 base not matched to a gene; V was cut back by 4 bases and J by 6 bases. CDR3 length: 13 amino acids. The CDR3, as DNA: TGTGCCAGCAGTTGGGACAGGGCTCAGCCCCAGCATTTT. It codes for CASSWDRAQPQHF.